The next 30 T cell receptor beta chains were all read from a single sample in a study of T cell changes during pregnancy in multiple sclerosis. Profiling relied on immunoSEQ multiplex PCR, and the TCRdb table lists in-frame clones only, not all of them. The sample comprises about 73,000 clones, 85% to 95% of which are singletons, and 2.8% rests with the top ten. Source: peripheral blood, taken in the third trimester of pregnancy. These receptors were collected from a female donor in good health, enrolled as a control in a pregnancy study.

This sequence joins TRBV15 and TRBJ2-5, with D perhaps matching TRBD2 (5 bases). V was shortened by 8 bases and J by 1 base, with 11 bases between the two germline ends. This CDR3 has 13 residues. Germline V gene sequence: CDR1 LNHNV, CDR2 YYDKDF (reference sequence). CDR3 sequence (DNA): TGTGCCACCGGTTGGAGGCGCCAAGAGACCCAGTACTTC. Amino acid sequence: CATGWRRQETQYF.

DNA of the CDR3: TGCGCCAGCAGCCAAGAAGGGCGGGAGGGTGACTACGAGCAGTACTTC. As protein: CASSQEGREGDYEQYF. The chain has TRBV4-1 and TRBJ2-7, with TRBD2 matching 9 bases. This CDR3 spans 16 amino acids. CDR1 is MGHRA and CDR2 is YSYEKL in the germline V gene. V was pared by 0 bases and J by 3 bases, with 6 bases of the junction left unmatched.

V gene TRBV2 combines with J gene TRBJ1-6, with D uncertain. CDR1 and CDR2 from the germline V gene are SNHLY and FYNNEI. The CDR3 totals 13 residues. V was cut by 3 bases and J by 9 bases, with 9 bases left in between. CDR3 DNA sequence: TGTGCCAGCAGTGAGATTTCGGGTTCACCCCTCCACTTT. Translating it yields CASSEISGSPLHF.

This clone was detected a few times. The J gene is TRBJ2-2, the V gene TRBV5-4; 10 bases map to TRBD2. With V trimmed by 4 bases and J by 1 base, 4 bases remained unmatched. The germline gives CDR1 SGHNT, CDR2 YYREEE (reference sequence). The CDR3 spans 16 residues. CDR3 amino acids: CASSLRTSGNTGELFF. In nucleotides, the CDR3 is TGTGCCAGCAGCCTCAGGACTAGCGGGAACACCGGGGAGCTGTTTTTT.

The rearrangement uses TRBV19 and TRBJ2-3; 8 nucleotides agree with TRBD1. CDR3 size: 16 residues. Losses at the gene ends were 1 base for V and 3 bases for J; bases not matched to a gene: 6. Per the germline V gene, CDR1 is LNHDA and CDR2 is SQIVND (reference sequence). CDR3 loop: CASSIGQGSLTDTQYF. In nucleotides, the CDR3 is TGTGCCAGTAGTATAGGACAGGGGAGCTTAACAGATACGCAGTATTTT.

The chain joins TRBV18 to TRBJ1-1; D is perhaps TRBD1 (5 bases). This CDR3 region has 13 residues. The V gene's germline CDR1 is KGHSH and CDR2 LQKENI. V lost 2 bases to trimming and J lost 3 bases, with 7 bases between them. The CDR3 reads CASSPARDTEAFF. The CDR3 DNA follows: TGTGCCAGCTCACCAGCCAGGGACACTGAAGCTTTCTTT.

The chain carries TRBV4-3 and TRBJ2-3; D is perhaps TRBD2 (5 bases). There are 15 residues in the CDR3. CDR1 is LGHNA, CDR2 YSLEER, per germline. V lost 2 bases and J lost 1, with 10 bases in between. The CDR3 bases are TGCGCCAGCAGCCAATTACTAGGAGGCACAGATACGCAGTATTTT. This encodes CASSQLLGGTDTQYF.

The J gene is TRBJ1-2, the V gene TRBV27, with 8 positions matching TRBD1. Trimming removed 6 bases from V and 8 bases from J; junction bases left unmatched: 8. Per germline, CDR1 MNHEY and CDR2 SMNVEV (reference sequence). CDR3 size: 13 residues. In DNA, the CDR3 is TGTGCCAGCAGGGGAGGGACAGGCGGAGGCTACACCTTC. Amino acid sequence: CASRGGTGGGYTF.

The chain recombines TRBV5-8 with TRBJ1-3; TRBD1 aligns across 8 bases. The V gene's germline CDR1 is SGHTS and CDR2 YDEGEE. The CDR3 runs to 15 residues. V shed 3 bases, J shed 4 bases, and the junction held 6 bases outside the gene matches. Here the CDR3 reads CASSSIGTGGNTIYF. DNA of the CDR3: TGTGCCAGCAGCTCTATCGGGACAGGCGGAAACACCATATATTTT.

For the CDR3, the DNA is TGCGCCAGCAGCCCCTGGGACAGACCGCCCTACAATGAGCAGTTCTTC. Protein sequence: CASSPWDRPPYNEQFF. The rearrangement joins TRBV5-1 to TRBJ2-1, with 7 bases fitting TRBD1. This CDR3 is 16 amino acids long. The germline CDR1 and CDR2 sequences are SGHRS and YFSETQ. J lost 2 bases, V lost 4 bases, and 9 bases had no gene match. Using reference TRBV5-1 and TRBJ2-1 for the parts outside the CDR3, the full variable domain is KAGVTQTPRYLIKTRGQQVTLSCSPISGHRSVSWYQQTPGQGLQFLFEYFSETQRNKGNFPGRFSGRQFSNSRSEMNVSTLELGDSALYLCASSPWDRPPYNEQFFGPGTRLTVL.

The J gene is TRBJ2-7, the V gene TRBV5-1; maybe TRBD2 (6 bases). Trimming left V 4 bases short and J 4 bases short, with 15 bases between. Germline V gives CDR1 SGHRS, CDR2 YFSETQ. The CDR3 sequence is 14 residues long. CDR3 residues: CASSPGDAKYEQYF. The CDR3 bases are TGCGCCAGCAGCCCGGGGGACGCGAAATACGAGCAGTACTTC.

This chain uses TRBV4-1 with TRBJ2-5, with TRBD1 as a possible D gene (5 bases). Germline V lookup: CDR1 MGHRA, CDR2 YSYEKL. The germline V and J ends were trimmed by 0 bases and 5 bases, with 10 bases remaining between them. This CDR3 has 14 residues. The CDR3, as DNA: TGCGCCAGCAGCCAAGACAGGGTACTCGAGACCCAGTACTTC. Residues: CASSQDRVLETQYF.

The chain combines TRBV7-2 with TRBJ1-1; the match to TRBD1 covers 7 bases. The CDR3 sequence is 14 residues long. V shed 8 bases, J shed 0 bases, and the junction held 6 bases outside the gene matches. CDR1 SGHTA and CDR2 FQGNSA come from the germline V gene. The CDR3 region is CASGATGLNTEAFF. The CDR3 nucleotides read TGTGCCAGCGGAGCGACAGGGTTGAACACTGAAGCTTTCTTT.

The chain couples TRBV12-2 to TRBJ1-5; the DNA was not used to check the table's D call, TRBD1. TRBV12-2 is designated a pseudogene. The CDR3 loop spans 14 amino acids. The CDR3 DNA is TGTGCAAGTCGCTTAGGACAGGGAGTTCAGCCCCAGCATTTT. Translating gives CASRLGQGVQPQHF.

The rearrangement joins TRBV7-2 to TRBJ2-1, with a weak D call TRBD2 (5 bases). V lost 3 bases to trimming and J lost 3 bases, with 9 bases between them. Germline-derived CDR1 and CDR2 are SGHTA and FQGNSA. The CDR3 spans 14 residues. CDR3 protein: CASSFLGGYNEQFF. The CDR3 DNA sequence: TGTGCCAGCAGCTTCTTAGGAGGCTACAATGAGCAGTTCTTC.

DNA for the CDR3: TGTGCCAGCAGCCCCACAGCGGGGGGGCTGGACGAGCAGTACTTC. Amino acid sequence: CASSPTAGGLDEQYF. The V call is TRBV5-6, the J call TRBJ2-7, with TRBD2 matching 10 bases. V was pared by 4 bases and J by 5 bases, with 9 bases of the junction left unmatched. The V gene's germline CDR1 is SGHDT and CDR2 YYEEEE. CDR3 length: 15 amino acids.

The chain has TRBV6-4 and TRBJ2-7; 13 nucleotides align to TRBD2. The CDR3 extends over 18 amino acids. The germline V gene has CDR1 MRHNA and CDR2 SNTAGT. V lost 2 bases and J lost 5; bases outside the gene matches: 12. This CDR3 reads CASSDRAGTSGVLNEQYF. CDR3 nucleotides: TGTGCCAGCAGTGACCGCGCCGGGACTAGCGGGGTTCTGAACGAGCAGTACTTC.

This chain joins TRBV13 and TRBJ2-7; 9 positions agree with TRBD2. V lost 3 bases, J lost 4 bases, and 4 bases stayed unmatched. The CDR3 totals 14 residues. Germline CDR1 reads PRHDT; CDR2 reads FYEKMQ (reference sequence). CDR3 region: CASSFSGRLYEQYF. CDR3 nucleotide sequence: TGTGCCAGCAGCTTTAGCGGGAGATTATACGAGCAGTACTTC. Full variable domain (missing parts from reference TRBV13 and TRBJ2-7): AAGVIQSPRHLIKEKRETATLKCYPIPRHDTVYWYQQGPGQDPQFLISFYEKMQSDKGSIPDRFSAQQFSDYHSELNMSSLELGDSALYFCASSFSGRLYEQYFGPGTRLTVT.

J is TRBJ2-1 and V is TRBV6-5, with TRBD2 identical over 8 bases. The CDR3 contains 15 residues. V trimming: 6 bases; J trimming: 0 bases; junction bases outside the gene matches: 4. Germline loops: CDR1 MNHEY, CDR2 SVGAGI. The CDR3 bases are TGTGCCAGCAGCCCAAGCGGGAGCTCCTACAATGAGCAGTTCTTC. Its translation: CASSPSGSSYNEQFF.

The CDR3 reads CASSPPLAHNEQFF. The DNA of the CDR3 is TGTGCCAGCAGCCCACCATTAGCGCACAATGAGCAGTTCTTC. The chain recombines TRBV7-9 with TRBJ2-1, with a tentative D call TRBD2 (5 bases). This CDR3 comprises 14 residues. V lost 5 bases to trimming and J lost 5 bases, with 13 bases between them. CDR1 and CDR2 from the germline V gene are SEHNR and FQNEAQ (reference sequence).

The V gene is TRBV5-1, the J gene TRBJ2-3; TRBD2 agrees at 9 bases. The CDR3 length is 17 residues. Germline loops: CDR1 SGHRS, CDR2 YFSETQ. The junction had 5 bases not matched to a gene; V was cut back by 0 bases and J by 0 bases. The CDR3 loop reads CASSLEASGVSTDTQYF. The CDR3 DNA is TGCGCCAGCAGCTTGGAAGCTAGCGGGGTTAGCACAGATACGCAGTATTTT. Drawing the rest from reference TRBV5-1 and TRBJ2-3, the complete variable domain is KAGVTQTPRYLIKTRGQQVTLSCSPISGHRSVSWYQQTPGQGLQFLFEYFSETQRNKGNFPGRFSGRQFSNSRSEMNVSTLELGDSALYLCASSLEASGVSTDTQYFGPGTRLTVL.

The chain recombines TRBV28 with TRBJ1-1, with 9 bases fitting TRBD1. Per germline, CDR1 MDHEN and CDR2 SYDVKM. The CDR3 length is 15 residues. With 3 bases clipped from V and 4 bases from J, the junction kept 6 bases outside the gene matches. The CDR3 loop is CASSLRGQGSTEAFF. The CDR3 DNA reads TGTGCCAGCAGTTTGCGGGGACAGGGAAGCACTGAAGCTTTCTTT.

This chain joins TRBV18 and TRBJ1-2, with 7 nucleotides matching TRBD1. Unmatched junction bases numbered 6, after V lost 2 bases and J lost 0 bases. Germline loops: CDR1 KGHSH, CDR2 LQKENI. The CDR3 contains 16 residues. The CDR3 loop is CASSPRQGVTNYGYTF. The CDR3 DNA follows: TGTGCCAGCTCACCAAGGCAGGGGGTAACTAACTATGGCTACACCTTC. Full variable domain (outside the CDR3, taken from reference TRBV18 and TRBJ1-2): NAGVMQNPRHLVRRRGQEARLRCSPMKGHSHVYWYRQLPEEGLKFMVYLQKENIIDESGMPKERFSAEFPKEGPSILRIQQVVRGDSAAYFCASSPRQGVTNYGYTFGSGTRLTVV.

The chain carries TRBV28 and TRBJ1-1, with D maybe TRBD1 (5 bases). V gave up 7 bases and J gave up 1 base, with 13 bases separating them. The CDR3 extends over 14 amino acids. Germline values: CDR1 MDHEN, CDR2 SYDVKM. For the CDR3, the DNA is TGTGCCAGCACCTGGCTGGGGCGGAACACTGAAGCTTTCTTT. This gives the protein CASTWLGRNTEAFF.

The genes are TRBV5-4 and TRBJ2-1; TRBD2 aligns across 7 bases. The CDR3 is made up of 15 amino acids. Unmatched junction bases numbered 10, after V lost 4 bases and J lost 6 bases. Germline CDR1 SGHNT, CDR2 YYREEE (reference sequence). CDR3 sequence reads: CASSPRATSPNEQFF. The CDR3 nucleotides read TGTGCCAGCAGCCCACGGGCGACTAGCCCCAATGAGCAGTTCTTC.

This chain connects TRBV6-6 to TRBJ2-5; possibly TRBD2 for D (6 bases). Per the germline V gene, CDR1 is MNHNY and CDR2 is SVGAGI (reference sequence). V gave up 0 bases and J gave up 4 bases, with 9 bases separating them. The CDR3 spans 14 residues. The CDR3 loop is CASSYSTRRETQYF. For the CDR3, the DNA is TGTGCCAGCAGTTACTCGACTAGACGAGAGACCCAGTACTTC.

V gene TRBV27 combines with J gene TRBJ1-5, with no clear D. The CDR3 has 14 residues. Trimming removed 2 bases from V and 2 bases from J, with 7 bases in between. Germline V gene data show CDR1 as MNHEY and CDR2 as SMNVEV (reference sequence). The CDR3 region is CASSLGGRNQPQHF. The CDR3 coding sequence is TGTGCCAGCAGTTTAGGCGGCCGCAATCAGCCCCAGCATTTT.

This clone was observed once. The CDR3 nucleotides read TGTGCCAGCAGCTTAGATCTAAGTTTTCGGGGCACTGAAGCTTTCTTT. Its translation: CASSLDLSFRGTEAFF. The J gene is TRBJ1-1, the V gene TRBV11-2, with D unresolved. This CDR3 comprises 16 residues. Deletions cut 0 bases from V and 4 bases from J, with 15 bases between. Germline loops: CDR1 SGHAT, CDR2 FQNNGV.

This rearrangement joins TRBV7-2 to TRBJ1-1; D perhaps matches TRBD1 (5 bases). This CDR3 comprises 14 residues. Per the germline V gene, CDR1 is SGHTA and CDR2 is FQGNSA. V was trimmed by 1 base and J by 7 bases, leaving 13 bases between them. The CDR3 region is CASSLVNGGGEAFF. The CDR3 region has the DNA TGTGCCAGCAGCTTAGTGAACGGGGGAGGTGAAGCTTTCTTT.

V gene TRBV11-3 combines with J gene TRBJ1-1; 8 bases fit TRBD1. Per the germline V gene, CDR1 is SGHNT and CDR2 is YENEEA. The trim removed 7 bases at V and 1 base at J, leaving 8 bases unmatched. CDR3 length: 15 residues. The CDR3, as DNA: TGTGCCAGCAATAAAGAGGACAGGGAGAACACTGAAGCTTTCTTT. Translating it yields CASNKEDRENTEAFF.